The 28 T cell receptor beta chains presented below share a single source sample, sequenced in a study of blood T cell repertoires in COVID-19 (dated by TCRdb to about 2020). Library construction relied on the immunoSEQ multiplex PCR assay. TCRdb mirrors the immuneACCESS table, restricted to in-frame sequences. Some clones are absent from its copies; in checked studies, under half trace to an unresolved V gene, and the reason for the others is unknown. Here the sample has about 210,000 clones; about nine tenths occur a single time. The top ten clones comprise about 4.8% of the sample. What was sequenced was peripheral blood. These receptors came from a woman in her 40s with acute or convalescent COVID-19.

This clone was detected only once. CDR3 protein: CASSDPSGGYTF. The CDR3 nucleotides read TGTGCCAGCAGTGACCCTTCGGGGGGCTACACCTTC. The rearrangement links TRBV6-4 to TRBJ1-2, with D unclear. Per germline, CDR1 MRHNA and CDR2 SNTAGT. The V end was cut by 2 bases, the J end by 8 bases, with 9 bases between. The CDR3 contains 12 residues.

The chain links TRBV5-4 to TRBJ2-3, with D maybe TRBD1 (7 bases). V was clipped by 5 bases and J by 3 bases, with 19 bases between them. CDR3 size: 16 residues. Germline CDR1 reads SGHNT; CDR2 reads YYREEE (reference sequence). In DNA form, the CDR3 reads TGTGCCAGCAGGTACAACAGGGGCCGGGGGACAGATACGCAGTATTTT. Its translation: CASRYNRGRGTDTQYF.

The chain couples TRBV9 to TRBJ1-5, with a tentative D call TRBD1 (5 bases). This CDR3 has 15 residues. V gave up 2 bases and J gave up 1 base, with 10 bases separating them. Looked up from germline, CDR1 is SGDLS and CDR2 is YYNGEE. The CDR3 here is CASSVGTISNQPQHF. CDR3 bases: TGTGCCAGCAGCGTGGGGACTATAAGCAATCAGCCCCAGCATTTT.

The J gene is TRBJ2-6, the V gene TRBV15, with TRBD1 identical over 7 bases. The CDR3 consists of 18 residues. V dropped 5 bases and J dropped 0; count of bases not matched to a gene: 10. The germline V gene encodes CDR1 LNHNV and CDR2 YYDKDF (reference sequence). CDR3 DNA: TGTGCCACCAGCTCTAGGACAGGCAGGAACTCTGGGGCCAACGTCCTGACTTTC. This encodes CATSSRTGRNSGANVLTF.

The genes are TRBV7-9 and TRBJ2-2; no clear D gene. Germline CDR1 reads SEHNR; CDR2 reads FQNEAQ (reference sequence). Between the trimmed V and J ends, which lost 5 bases and 8 bases, there was a span of 12 bases. The CDR3 sequence is 13 residues long. CDR3 DNA: TGTGCCAGCAGCCAGACTTCCCTGGGGGAGCTGTTTTTT. It specifies CASSQTSLGELFF.

The J gene is TRBJ2-3, the V gene TRBV7-8, with TRBD2 matching over 7 bases. This CDR3 is 17 amino acids long. The germline V gene has CDR1 SGHVS and CDR2 FQNEAQ. V dropped 1 base and J dropped 1; count of bases not matched to a gene: 8. The CDR3 region is CASSLGRQRERTDTQYF. The CDR3 DNA sequence: TGTGCCAGCAGCTTAGGTCGCCAGCGGGAACGCACAGATACGCAGTATTTT. The full variable domain, its missing parts supplied by reference TRBV7-8 and TRBJ2-3, is GAGVSQSPRYKVAKRGQDVALRCDPISGHVSLFWYQQALGQGPEFLTYFQNEAQLDKSGLPSDRFFAERPEGSVSTLKIQRTQQEDSAVYLCASSLGRQRERTDTQYFGPGTRLTVL.

This clone is a singleton in its sample. The chain employs TRBV14 and TRBJ1-1, with 8 bases aligning to TRBD1. V lost 5 bases, J lost 0 bases, and 5 bases stayed unmatched. Germline lookup yields CDR1 SGHDN and CDR2 FVKESK. The CDR3 sequence is 15 residues long. The CDR3 DNA sequence: TGTGCCAGCAGCAGAAGGGACAGGATGAACACTGAAGCTTTCTTT. Encoded protein: CASSRRDRMNTEAFF.

This chain connects TRBV12-5 to TRBJ2-2; 8 bases fit TRBD1. This CDR3 contains 16 residues. The V gene's germline CDR1 is LGHNT and CDR2 FRNRAP. V lost 5 bases and J lost 0; bases outside the gene matches: 5. The CDR3 DNA follows: TGTGCTAGTGGTCCCCAGGGGGCCCCGAACACCGGGGAGCTGTTTTTT. It specifies CASGPQGAPNTGELFF.

The gene calls are TRBV19 and TRBJ1-2, with a weak D call TRBD1 (5 bases). The V gene lost 2 bases and the J gene lost 6 bases, with 16 bases spanning the gap. CDR3 length: 15 residues. The germline V gene has CDR1 LNHDA and CDR2 SQIVND (reference sequence). CDR3 sequence: CASSISGQARDGYTF. The CDR3 DNA is TGTGCCAGTAGTATATCCGGGCAGGCCAGGGATGGCTACACCTTC.

The chain couples TRBV3-1 (or the pseudogene TRBV3-2) to TRBJ1-5; the D gene is possibly TRBD1 (5 bases). The CDR3 is 15 amino acids. Trimming took off 2 bases at V and 9 bases at J, with 17 bases between the two ends. The germline gives CDR1 LGHDT, CDR2 YNNKEL (reference sequence). The CDR3 sequence is CASSQTRGTWGPQHF. DNA for the CDR3: TGTGCCAGCAGCCAAACTCGTGGGACTTGGGGGCCCCAGCATTTT.

This chain connects TRBV12-5 to TRBJ1-1, with 7 bases that match TRBD1. Trimming cost V 0 bases and J 0 bases; bases outside gene matches: 16. Germline lookup yields CDR1 LGHNT and CDR2 FRNRAP. The CDR3 is made up of 20 amino acids. The CDR3 DNA reads as TGTGCTAGTGGTTTGGTACGGGATGGACAGGTATTACCCATGAACACTGAAGCTTTCTTT. It specifies CASGLVRDGQVLPMNTEAFF. Full variable domain (rest looked up from reference TRBV12-5 and TRBJ1-1): DARVTQTPRHKVTEMGQEVTMRCQPILGHNTVFWYRQTMMQGLELLAYFRNRAPLDDSGMPKDRFSAEMPDATLATLKIQPSEPRDSAVYFCASGLVRDGQVLPMNTEAFFGQGTRLTVV.

The chain links TRBV4-2 to TRBJ2-5, with TRBD2 matching over 10 bases. This CDR3 is 15 amino acids long. Looked up from germline, CDR1 is LGHNA and CDR2 is YNFKEQ. V trimming: 2 bases; J trimming: 4 bases; junction bases outside the gene matches: 4. CDR3 protein: CASSQQRGGPETQYF. The CDR3 region has the DNA TGTGCCAGCAGCCAACAGCGGGGGGGCCCAGAGACCCAGTACTTC.

The rearrangement links TRBV5-1 to TRBJ2-5; TRBD1 aligns across 7 bases. Germline V gene data show CDR1 as SGHRS and CDR2 as YFSETQ. With 4 bases clipped from V and 2 bases from J, the junction kept 8 bases outside the gene matches. The CDR3 has 15 amino acids. The DNA of the CDR3 is TGCGCCAGCAGCGGCGCACAGGGGCCTCAAGAGACCCAGTACTTC. Amino acid sequence: CASSGAQGPQETQYF.

The chain links TRBV4-2 to TRBJ2-5, with 12 bases fitting TRBD2. CDR1 and CDR2 from the germline V gene are LGHNA and YNFKEQ. V lost 1 base to trimming and J lost 2 bases; unmatched junction nucleotides: 5. CDR3 length: 17 residues. CDR3 sequence: CASSQGGTSGGQETQYF. Written as DNA, the CDR3 is TGTGCCAGCAGCCAAGGAGGCACTAGCGGGGGGCAAGAGACCCAGTACTTC.

This sequence joins TRBV4-2 and TRBJ2-2; TRBD2 is a possible D gene (6 bases). Germline V CDR1 and CDR2: LGHNA, YNFKEQ. Trimming pared 1 base from V and 4 bases from J, leaving 10 bases between. This CDR3 has 15 residues. The CDR3 region is CASSQAEGTTGELFF. CDR3 in DNA: TGTGCCAGCAGCCAAGCGGAGGGGACCACCGGGGAGCTGTTTTTT.

V usage is TRBV5-1 and J usage is TRBJ1-5; the D is unclear. Germline CDR1 and CDR2: SGHRS and YFSETQ. The CDR3 runs 17 residues. Trimming removed 4 bases at V and 0 bases at J, with 17 bases between. CDR3 coding DNA: TGCGCCAGCAGCACCCAGAGGCCGGCCTATAGCAATCAGCCCCAGCATTTT. Its translation is CASSTQRPAYSNQPQHF.

This chain uses TRBV7-9 with TRBJ2-1, with D possibly being TRBD2 (6 bases). This CDR3 is 16 amino acids long. Germline V CDR1 and CDR2: SEHNR, FQNEAQ (reference sequence). Trimming removed 4 bases at V and 6 bases at J, with 19 bases between. CDR3 amino acids: CASSSSGTPVFNEQFF. The DNA for the CDR3 is TGTGCCAGCAGCTCCTCCGGGACTCCCGTCTTCAATGAGCAGTTCTTC.

This CDR3 reads CATSDRFPSGANVLTF. CDR3 DNA: TGTGCCACTTCGGACAGGTTTCCATCTGGGGCCAACGTCCTGACTTTC. This chain links TRBV24-1 with TRBJ2-6, with 7 bases aligning to TRBD1. The V gene end was trimmed by 10 bases and the J gene end by 1 base; junction bases not matched to a gene: 9. Germline lookup yields CDR1 KGHDR and CDR2 SFDVKD. The CDR3 runs 16 residues.

The chain uses TRBV2 and TRBJ1-6, with D perhaps TRBD1 (5 bases). In germline, CDR1 is SNHLY, CDR2 FYNNEI. The V end lost 1 base, the J end lost 9 bases, and 7 bases lay between the germline ends. The CDR3 length is 13 residues. This chain's CDR3 is CASSEGGASPLHF. CDR3 DNA: TGTGCCAGCAGTGAAGGCGGGGCTTCACCCCTCCACTTT.

The gene calls are TRBV3-1 (or the pseudogene TRBV3-2) and TRBJ1-6; D perhaps matches TRBD1 (5 bases). Germline loops: CDR1 LGHDT, CDR2 YNNKEL (reference sequence). This CDR3 has 16 residues. The germline V and J ends were trimmed by 1 base and 0 bases, with 7 bases remaining between them. CDR3 region: CASSQGQGSYNSPLHF. The CDR3 DNA follows: TGTGCCAGCAGCCAAGGCCAGGGCTCCTATAATTCACCCCTCCACTTT.

The CDR3 DNA sequence: TGCAGCGCCGGGACAGGCGGAAACTATGGCTACACCTTC. Protein product: CSAGTGGNYGYTF. This sequence joins TRBV29-1 and TRBJ1-2, with TRBD1 identical over 8 bases. J gave up 2 bases and V 7 bases, and 6 bases lay outside the gene matches. Germline loops: CDR1 SQVTM, CDR2 ANQGSEA. This CDR3 is 13 amino acids long.

The rearrangement uses TRBV19 and TRBJ2-2, with 8 bases identical to TRBD1. Per germline, CDR1 LNHDA and CDR2 SQIVND (reference sequence). The V gene end was trimmed by 5 bases and the J gene end by 3 bases; junction bases not matched to a gene: 11. The length of the CDR3 is 17 residues. Here the CDR3 reads CASSSQGVPFHTGELFF. The CDR3 bases are TGTGCCAGTAGTTCACAGGGGGTTCCCTTCCACACCGGGGAGCTGTTTTTT.

The J gene is TRBJ2-1, the V gene TRBV7-9; TRBD2 aligns across 8 bases. The CDR3 spans 13 residues. Unmatched junction bases numbered 5, after V lost 6 bases and J lost 7 bases. Germline V gene lookup returns CDR1 SEHNR and CDR2 FQNEAQ (reference sequence). For the CDR3, the DNA is TGTGCCAGCAGATTTTCGGGGGGGAATGAGCAGTTCTTC. Translating gives CASRFSGGNEQFF.

The genes are TRBV29-1 and TRBJ2-5; 7 bases agree with TRBD1. The V gene end was trimmed by 2 bases and the J gene end by 5 bases; junction bases not matched to a gene: 8. There are 14 residues in the CDR3. Germline CDR1 reads SQVTM; CDR2 reads ANQGSEA. CDR3 nucleotides: TGCAGCGTTGAACCGCTCACAGGGGAGGAGACCCAGTACTTC. This translates into CSVEPLTGEETQYF.

The chain has TRBV7-3 and TRBJ1-6; D remains ambiguous. The CDR3 is 13 amino acids. V lost 1 base and J lost 10, with 8 bases in between. Germline lookup yields CDR1 SGHTA and CDR2 FQGTGA. The CDR3 DNA follows: TGTGCCAGCAGCTTAAACTCCCAATCACCCCTCCACTTT. Amino acid sequence: CASSLNSQSPLHF.

This chain links TRBV27 with TRBJ1-6, with 7 bases matching TRBD1. CDR1 and CDR2 from the germline V gene are MNHEY and SMNVEV (reference sequence). This CDR3 spans 13 amino acids. J gave up 3 bases and V 8 bases, and 1 base lay outside the gene matches. CDR3 DNA: TGTGCCAGCCGACAGGGCTATAATTCACCCCTCCACTTT. It is translated as CASRQGYNSPLHF.

The chain uses TRBV24-1 and TRBJ2-4, with 10 bases lining up with TRBD1. Germline-derived CDR1 and CDR2 are KGHDR and SFDVKD. The V gene end was trimmed by 3 bases and the J gene end by 7 bases; junction bases not matched to a gene: 5. The CDR3 is made up of 15 amino acids. Written as DNA, the CDR3 is TGTGCCACCAGTGATCCTAGGACAGGGGGGAACATTCAGTACTTC. Translated: CATSDPRTGGNIQYF.

The V and J genes are TRBV7-8 and TRBJ1-6, with TRBD1 as a possible D gene (5 bases). V dropped 10 bases and J dropped 6 bases, with 25 bases sitting between them. The CDR3 extends over 17 amino acids. CDR1 is SGHVS, CDR2 FQNEAQ, per germline. The CDR3 loop is CAIPIGAPQGINSPLHF. CDR3 nucleotides: TGTGCCATTCCGATAGGGGCTCCCCAAGGAATTAATTCACCCCTCCACTTT.